The 17 T cell receptor beta chains below come from one sample, sequenced in a study of T cells in Graves' hyperthyroidism and ophthalmopathy. There were TCR beta CDR3 regions amplified from RNA transcripts. A set of HTBI primers served as the primers for a first-round RT-PCR of the TCR CDR3. MiXCR, run by TCRdb on the multiplex PCR reads, gives a single entry per CDR3 protein. The sample lists a few hundred thousand distinct CDR3 sequences, around 15% seen once, with around 14% in the top ten. Material: blood. Receptors originate from a woman aged 40 to 55 with Graves' hyperthyroidism.

This clonotype came up many times. This chain connects TRBV7-8 to TRBJ1-1; perhaps TRBD1 as D (6 bases). The CDR3 runs to 16 residues. Trimming took off 0 bases at V and 5 bases at J, with 16 bases between the two ends. CDR1 and CDR2 from the germline V gene are SGHVS and FQNEAQ. The CDR3 region has the DNA TGTGCCAGCAGCTTAGCAGGGGGGGCGGGTGGTACTGAAGCTTTCTTT. Its protein product is CASSLAGGAGGTEAFF.

This clonotype was detected ten times or more. The chain recombines TRBV19 with TRBJ1-1; TRBD1 agrees at 9 bases. CDR3 length: 13 amino acids. V shed 5 bases and J 6 bases; nucleotides not matched to a gene: 4. Germline V gene data show CDR1 as LNHDA and CDR2 as SQIVND (reference sequence). The CDR3 DNA reads TGTGCCAGTAGTGTGGGACAGGGCTCTGAAGCTTTCTTT. This codes for CASSVGQGSEAFF.

Details on this clonotype: A read error may be the cause here, since a much bigger clone is one base away. The conserved phenylalanine or tryptophan normally closing the CDR3 is absent here, so this likely arose from a read error. V usage is TRBV28 and J usage is TRBJ1-5, with D maybe TRBD1 (6 bases). CDR1 and CDR2 from the germline V gene are MDHEN and SYDVKM. V lost 5 bases and J 3 bases, leaving 20 bases between the germline ends. The CDR3 has 17 residues. This CDR3 is CASSVLREWGPNQPQHS. CDR3 coding DNA: TGTGCCAGCAGTGTACTAAGGGAATGGGGGCCCAATCAGCCCCAGCATTCT.

The gene calls are TRBV12-5 and TRBJ2-5; D is possibly TRBD1 (7 bases). Per the germline V gene, CDR1 is LGHNT and CDR2 is FRNRAP. Trimming left V 0 bases short and J 2 bases short, with 10 bases between. The CDR3 is made up of 15 amino acids. CDR3 sequence (DNA): TGTGCTAGTGGTTTGGTGGCAGGGGGGCAAGAGACCCAGTACTTC. It yields the protein CASGLVAGGQETQYF.

This clonotype was observed many times. The chain joins TRBV4-1 to TRBJ2-7, with 8 bases identical to TRBD1. The CDR3 has 16 amino acids. Looked up from germline, CDR1 is MGHRA and CDR2 is YSYEKL. V trimming: 4 bases; J trimming: 3 bases; junction bases outside the gene matches: 11. The CDR3 sequence is CASSPSPRGRNYEQYF. CDR3 in DNA: TGCGCCAGCAGCCCTTCCCCCAGGGGGCGCAACTACGAGCAGTACTTC.

In this sample, this clonotype turned up a few times. The chain is built from TRBV5-5 and TRBJ2-1, with 7 nucleotides matching TRBD2. There are 16 residues in the CDR3. Germline CDR1 SGHKS, CDR2 YYEKEE (reference sequence). V shed 0 bases, J shed 3 bases, and the junction held 6 bases outside the gene matches. Here the CDR3 reads CASSLDLAEYYNEQFF. The CDR3 coding sequence is TGTGCCAGCAGCTTGGACCTAGCGGAGTACTACAATGAGCAGTTCTTC.

This clonotype was picked up many times. The chain recombines TRBV28 with TRBJ2-7; the D gene is possibly TRBD1 (6 bases). Germline V CDR1 and CDR2: MDHEN, SYDVKM. This CDR3 region has 16 residues. The V and J ends lost 5 bases and 2 bases respectively, with 19 bases between them. CDR3 nucleotide sequence: TGTGCCAGCAGTAGAGGGACAAAACCTAACCCCTACGAGCAGTACTTC. This encodes CASSRGTKPNPYEQYF. Drawing the rest from reference TRBV28 and TRBJ2-7, the complete variable domain is DVKVTQSSRYLVKRTGEKVFLECVQDMDHENMFWYRQDPGLGLRLIYFSYDVKMKEKGDIPEGYSVSREKKERFSLILESASTNQTSMYLCASSRGTKPNPYEQYFGPGTRLTVT.

A word on this clonotype: Possible read error: a much larger clone is one base away. V gene TRBV5-1 combines with J gene TRBJ1-1; tentative D call: TRBD1 (6 bases). Germline CDR1 reads SGHRS; CDR2 reads YFSETQ. Deletions cut 4 bases from V and 0 bases from J, with 16 bases between. The CDR3 consists of 16 residues. DNA of the CDR3: TGCGCCAGCAGCCCGGGGGCATGGACGGTGAACACTGAAGCTTTCTTT. This encodes CASSPGAWTVNTEAFF. The full variable domain, rest sourced from reference TRBV5-1 and TRBJ1-1, is KAGVTQTPRYLIKTRGQQVTLSCSPISGHRSVSWYQQTPGQGLQFLFEYFSETQRNKGNFPGRFSGRQFSNSRSEMNVSTLELGDSALYLCASSPGAWTVNTEAFFGQGTRLTVV.

This clonotype was counted ten times or more. V and J are TRBV11-2 and TRBJ2-7; no definite D call. The V end lost 0 bases, the J end lost 4 bases, and 4 bases lay between the germline ends. The CDR3 is made up of 12 amino acids. Germline CDR1 reads SGHAT; CDR2 reads FQNNGV. The CDR3 region is CASSLDQYEQYF. CDR3 DNA sequence: TGTGCCAGCAGCTTAGATCAGTACGAGCAGTACTTC. Full variable domain (missing parts from reference TRBV11-2 and TRBJ2-7): EAGVAQSPRYKIIEKRQSVAFWCNPISGHATLYWYQQILGQGPKLLIQFQNNGVVDDSQLPKDRFSAERLKGVDSTLKIQPAKLEDSAVYLCASSLDQYEQYFGPGTRLTVT.

The chain recombines TRBV12-3 or TRBV12-4 with TRBJ1-6; no clear D gene. The CDR3 contains 13 residues. V dropped 7 bases and J dropped 9 bases, with 13 bases sitting between them. CDR3 sequence reads: CASKAGGISPLHF. In DNA, the CDR3 is TGTGCCAGCAAAGCCGGAGGTATTTCACCCCTCCACTTT.

This chain links TRBV7-9 with TRBJ2-1; 7 bases agree with TRBD2. V was pared by 3 bases and J by 7 bases, with 9 bases of the junction left unmatched. The CDR3 totals 15 residues. From germline, CDR1 is SEHNR and CDR2 FQNEAQ (reference sequence). CDR3 residues: CASSFKAGSPNEQFF. The CDR3, as DNA: TGTGCCAGCAGCTTTAAAGCGGGGTCACCTAATGAGCAGTTCTTC.

About this clonotype itself: The junction shows a germline mismatch at one end, possibly a read error. This rearrangement joins TRBV6-1 to TRBJ2-2; tentatively, D is TRBD2 (5 bases). CDR1 is MNHNS and CDR2 is SASEGT in the germline V gene. CDR3 length: 14 amino acids. CDR3 sequence: CASSDEGAPGELLF. CDR3 bases: TGTGCCAGCAGTGACGAAGGAGCTCCCGGGGAGCTGCTTTTT.

The V call is TRBV11-2, the J call TRBJ1-2; no definite D call. The CDR3 extends over 14 amino acids. CDR1 is SGHAT and CDR2 is FQNNGV in the germline V gene. Trimming shortened V by 0 bases and J by 4 bases, and 9 bases separated the two germline ends. In nucleotides, the CDR3 is TGTGCCAGCAGCTTAGATCGGCACAGCTATGGCTACACCTTC. This sequence encodes CASSLDRHSYGYTF.

This clonotype was counted ten times or more. The chain is built from TRBV12-3 or TRBV12-4 and TRBJ2-2, with 7 bases matching TRBD1. V trimming: 6 bases; J trimming: 8 bases; junction bases outside the gene matches: 6. The CDR3 loop spans 13 amino acids. This CDR3 reads CASRGQALGELFF. The CDR3 region has the DNA TGTGCCAGCAGAGGACAGGCCCTGGGGGAGCTGTTTTTT.

This clonotype was counted ten times or more. This rearrangement joins TRBV27 to TRBJ1-2; no clear D. Germline V gives CDR1 MNHEY, CDR2 SMNVEV (reference sequence). Trimming took off 5 bases at V and 0 bases at J, with 13 bases between the two ends. The CDR3 runs 15 residues. The CDR3 spells CASSPYPGTNYGYTF. DNA for the CDR3: TGTGCCAGCAGTCCTTACCCGGGGACTAACTATGGCTACACCTTC.

The chain links TRBV6-1 to TRBJ2-7, with unresolved D. The CDR3 runs to 13 residues. The germline CDR1 and CDR2 sequences are MNHNS and SASEGT. V was shortened by 4 bases and J by 3 bases, with 10 bases between the two germline ends. CDR3 sequence reads: CASSGGRSYEQYF. The CDR3 DNA reads as TGTGCCAGCAGTGGAGGACGGAGCTACGAGCAGTACTTC.

This clonotype was seen many times. This sequence joins TRBV5-1 and TRBJ2-1; 8 bases line up with TRBD2. Germline V gene data show CDR1 as SGHRS and CDR2 as YFSETQ. The CDR3 length is 15 residues. With V trimmed by 5 bases and J by 0 bases, 4 bases remained unmatched. The CDR3 sequence is CASRLAGGSYNEQFF. DNA for the CDR3: TGCGCCAGCAGGCTAGCGGGCGGCTCCTACAATGAGCAGTTCTTC.